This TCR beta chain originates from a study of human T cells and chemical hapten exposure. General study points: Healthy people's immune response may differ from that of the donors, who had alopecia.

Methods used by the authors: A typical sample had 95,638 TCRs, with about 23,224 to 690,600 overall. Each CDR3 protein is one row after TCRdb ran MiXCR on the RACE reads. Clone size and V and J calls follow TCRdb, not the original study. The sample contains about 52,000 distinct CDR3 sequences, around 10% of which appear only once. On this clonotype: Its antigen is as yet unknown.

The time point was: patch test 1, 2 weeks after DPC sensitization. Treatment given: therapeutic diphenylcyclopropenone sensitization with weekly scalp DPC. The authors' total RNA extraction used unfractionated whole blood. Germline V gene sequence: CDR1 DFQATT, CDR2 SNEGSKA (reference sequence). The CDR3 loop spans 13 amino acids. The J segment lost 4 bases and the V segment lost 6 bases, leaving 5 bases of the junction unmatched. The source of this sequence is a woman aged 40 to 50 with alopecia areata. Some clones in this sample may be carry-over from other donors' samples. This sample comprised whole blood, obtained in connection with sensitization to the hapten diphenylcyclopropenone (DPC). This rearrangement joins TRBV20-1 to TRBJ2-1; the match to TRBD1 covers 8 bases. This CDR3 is CSASGTGYNEQFF. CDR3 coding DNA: TGCAGTGCCTCCGGGACAGGATACAATGAGCAGTTCTTC.